This is a list of T cell receptor beta chains from one sample in a study of radiotherapy plus CTLA-4 blockade in lung cancer. The table came from immunoSEQ multiplex PCR; TCRdb's copy has only in-frame clones and leaves some out. The table lists roughly 120,000 clones, about 83% of them singletons. This sample comprised peripheral blood, obtained from a patient treated with radiotherapy plus ipilimumab. The receptors here all came from a human donor with non-small cell lung cancer who had a partial response to radiotherapy plus ipilimumab. Both conserved end residues are part of each CDR3. The order of the fields is CDR3 length, D gene, V gene, J gene, clone size, CDR3 DNA, CDR3 protein. The D gene is left open where the match is weak. For some rows the clone size is stated as once, few or many, or as a class when expanded; others skip it.

>15|TRBD1|TRBV5-5|TRBJ1-5|NA
TGTGCCAGCAGCCCTCCCGGGACAGCCAATCAGCCCCAGCATTTT
CASSPPGTANQPQHF
>14|TRBD1|TRBV2|TRBJ2-7|NA
TGTGCCAGCAGCGATCGGGACAGGGGATTGTTTCTGTACTTC
CASSDRDRGLFLYF
>14|NA|TRBV5-1|TRBJ2-1|NA
TGCGCCAGCAGCTTGGGTGGAGAGTACAATGAGCAGTTCTTC
CASSLGGEYNEQFF
>13|NA|TRBV27|TRBJ2-3|NA
TGTGCCAGCAGTCCACATAGCACAGATACGCAGTATTTT
CASSPHSTDTQYF
>14|NA|TRBV15|TRBJ1-1|few
TGTGCCACGGCCTCAGGTGATAAGAACACTGAAGCTTTCTTT
CATASGDKNTEAFF
>15|NA|TRBV28|TRBJ1-3|NA
TGTGCCAGCAGGGACAGACAGAGCTCTGGAAACACCATATATTTT
CASRDRQSSGNTIYF
>15|TRBD1|TRBV7-9|TRBJ2-7|NA
TGTGCCAGCAGTAAAAGGGACAGAGATTCCTACGAGCAGTACTTC
CASSKRDRDSYEQYF
>15|TRBD1|TRBV28|TRBJ1-1|NA
TGTGCCAGCAGCCCGCCCGGACAGGGGAGCACTGAAGCTTTCTTT
CASSPPGQGSTEAFF
>11|NA|TRBV6-1|TRBJ2-5|NA
TGTGCCAGCAGCGAGAGTCAGACCCAGTACTTC
CASSESQTQYF
>17|TRBD1|TRBV19|TRBJ1-6|NA
TGTGCCAGTAGTTCTCAAGAGGGGGCTATAGGGGTTTCACCCCTCCACTTT
CASSSQEGAIGVSPLHF
>14|NA|TRBV19|TRBJ2-7|NA
TGTGCCAGTAGTCGGCAGGGGATAGGCTACGAGCAGTACTTC
CASSRQGIGYEQYF
>15|NA|TRBV9|TRBJ2-2|NA
TGTGCCAGCAGCTTACAGGGTCAGAACACCGGGGAGCTGTTTTTT
CASSLQGQNTGELFF
>15|TRBD1|TRBV9|TRBJ2-5|NA
TGTGCCAGCAGCTTCCCAGGGACAGGGCGGGAGACCCAGTACTTC
CASSFPGTGRETQYF
>16|NA|TRBV6-5|TRBJ2-7|NA
TGTGCCAGCAGTTACTCAGCCGGGAGTGGTTCCTACGAGCAGTACTTC
CASSYSAGSGSYEQYF
>14|NA|TRBV10-3|TRBJ1-2|few
TGTGCCACCCATGGACAGACGAGTAACTATGGCTACACCTTC
CATHGQTSNYGYTF
>15|NA|TRBV5-1|TRBJ1-2|NA
TGCGCCAGCAGCTTGGTGGGCACCGTTAACTATGGCTACACCTTC
CASSLVGTVNYGYTF
>15|TRBD1|TRBV6-6|TRBJ1-3|NA
TGTGCCAGCAGGGACAGGGTCAGCTCTGGAAACACCATATATTTT
CASRDRVSSGNTIYF
>14|NA|TRBV9|TRBJ1-2|NA
TGTGCCAGCAGCGTAGCCAGTCTAGCTGGTGGCTACACCTTC
CASSVASLAGGYTF
>13|NA|TRBV6-5|TRBJ1-2|NA
TGTGCCAGCAGTGAATATTCAGATTATGGCTACACCTTC
CASSEYSDYGYTF
>17|TRBD1|TRBV5-6|TRBJ1-1|NA
TGTGCCAGCAGCTTTGGGGCAGGGGGCGTTTGGAAGACTGAAGCTTTCTTT
CASSFGAGGVWKTEAFF
>11|NA|TRBV5-4|TRBJ1-1|NA
TGTGCCAGCAGCCGGTCCTCTGAAGCTTTCTTT
CASSRSSEAFF
>14|NA|TRBV18|TRBJ2-3|NA
TGTGCCAGCTCACCCCAAGGAGTAGAGGCTACGCAGTATTTT
CASSPQGVEATQYF
>14|TRBD2|TRBV7-9|TRBJ2-7|NA
TGTGCCAGCAGCCCGGGACTAGTGGGCTACGAGCAGTACTTC
CASSPGLVGYEQYF
>11|NA|TRBV20-1|TRBJ1-1|NA
TGCAGTGCCGGGGGTCGAGGGGAAGCTTTCTTT
CSAGGRGEAFF
>11|NA|TRBV6-1|TRBJ1-2|few
TGTGCCAGCGGGAGACGGGATGGCTACACCTTC
CASGRRDGYTF
>15|TRBD1|TRBV30|TRBJ1-5|NA
TGTGCCTGGGGGCGGACAGGGGGCTCTGGCCAGCCCCAGCATTTT
CAWGRTGGSGQPQHF
>16|NA|TRBV15|TRBJ2-7|NA
TGTGCCACCAGCAGAGTCTCCAGGGGCGGCTCCTACGAGCAGTACTTC
CATSRVSRGGSYEQYF
>14|TRBD1|TRBV6-5|TRBJ1-1|NA
TGTGCCAGCAGCCAACGACAGGGGGGCACTGAAGCTTTCTTT
CASSQRQGGTEAFF
>14|NA|TRBV5-8|TRBJ1-4|NA
TGTGCCAGCAGCTTGGATCGGGTGGGTGAAAAACTGTTTTTT
CASSLDRVGEKLFF
>22|TRBD1|TRBV27|TRBJ2-3|NA
TGTGCCAGCAGTTCAAACACACCGGGACAGGGATCTTCTAAAGTGTTGCCGGATACGCAGTATTTT
CASSSNTPGQGSSKVLPDTQYF
>14|TRBD2|TRBV7-3|TRBJ2-3|once
TGTGCCAGCAGCCCGACTAGCGGGGCAGATACGCAGTATTTT
CASSPTSGADTQYF
>13|NA|TRBV27|TRBJ1-5|NA
TGTGCCAGCAGTTTACAGGGTGGTCAGCCCCAGCATTTT
CASSLQGGQPQHF
>15|NA|TRBV11-2|TRBJ2-1|NA
TGTGCCAGCACGGGCCGGGGGATCTCCTACAATGAGCAGTTCTTC
CASTGRGISYNEQFF
>17|TRBD1|TRBV11-3|TRBJ2-3|NA
TGTGCCAGCAGCTTCGGGGCCGGGACAGGTCACACAGATACGCAGTATTTT
CASSFGAGTGHTDTQYF